Each of the 32 T cell receptor beta chains below was sequenced from the same sample in a study of spatial heterogeneity in lung cancer. Overall study findings and caveats: Counts that tracked tumor mutation counts were those of expanded intratumoral alpha and beta TCRs.

TCRdb passed the 5' RACE reads through MiXCR, listing each CDR3 protein once. The sample lists over 3,500 distinct CDR3 sequences, about 8.5% occurring once. Time point reported: sample taken at primary tumor resection. No antigen has been identified for these receptors. The source material was lung tumor tissue, sampled at surgery. These receptors were obtained from a male donor with early-stage non-small cell lung cancer.

This clonotype is medium-sized in the sample. The chain joins TRBV6-2 or TRBV6-3 to TRBJ1-1; D perhaps matches TRBD1 (6 bases). V was clipped by 6 bases and J by 5 bases, with 13 bases between them. The CDR3 length is 13 residues. Germline V lookup: CDR1 MNHEY, CDR2 SVGEGT. Here the CDR3 DNA reads TGTGCCAGCAGATTGAGGGGGTCGACTGAAGCTTTCTTT. Its protein is CASRLRGSTEAFF.

This clonotype is judged medium-sized. V is TRBV28 and J is TRBJ2-7; TRBD1 agrees at 7 bases. The germline V gene encodes CDR1 MDHEN and CDR2 SYDVKM. Trimming at V came to 0 bases and at J to 1 base, leaving 0 bases not matched to a gene. This CDR3 is built from 14 residues. The CDR3 DNA reads TGTGCCAGCAGTTTATGGGACAGGTCCTACGAGCAGTACTTC. This gives the protein CASSLWDRSYEQYF.

This clonotype was detected a few times. V usage is TRBV28 and J usage is TRBJ2-3; TRBD2 matches at 9 bases. CDR1 and CDR2 (germline): MDHEN, SYDVKM. The CDR3 is 15 amino acids. The junction had 5 bases not matched to a gene; V was cut back by 2 bases and J by 5 bases. The CDR3 DNA is TGTGCCAGCAGTTTAGCGGGAGGGCTGAAAGATACGCAGTATTTT. Encoded protein: CASSLAGGLKDTQYF.

This clonotype is medium-sized in the sample. The chain recombines TRBV3-1 with TRBJ2-1; no firm D call. The CDR3 is made up of 17 amino acids. The germline CDR1 and CDR2 sequences are LGHDT and YNNKEL (reference sequence). V was cut by 2 bases and J by 1 base, with 15 bases left in between. CDR3 sequence (DNA): TGTGCCAGCAGCCAATTTGGATTCCCCCGATCCTACAATGAGCAGTTCTTC. Amino acids: CASSQFGFPRSYNEQFF.

The rearrangement joins TRBV5-6 to TRBJ2-2, with a weak D call TRBD2 (7 bases). The CDR3 is 15 residues long. With 6 bases removed from V and 1 base from J, the gap between germline ends came to 13 bases. Germline V CDR1 and CDR2: SGHDT, YYEEEE. The CDR3 is CASTWGGLNTGELFF. In DNA form, the CDR3 reads TGTGCCAGCACCTGGGGGGGCCTGAACACCGGGGAGCTGTTTTTT.

This chain uses TRBV20-1 with TRBJ2-1; the D is unclear. The CDR3 totals 12 residues. Germline lookup yields CDR1 DFQATT and CDR2 SNEGSKA (reference sequence). Trimming stripped 1 base from V and 6 bases from J, with 7 bases between. The CDR3 is CSARGQANEQFF. CDR3 bases: TGCAGTGCTAGAGGGCAGGCCAATGAGCAGTTCTTC.

This clonotype is medium-sized (0.01 to 0.1%). J is TRBJ2-3 and V is TRBV9; tentative D call: TRBD1 (6 bases). The V end lost 2 bases, the J end lost 2 bases, and 12 bases lay between the germline ends. Germline loops: CDR1 SGDLS, CDR2 YYNGEE. This CDR3 has 15 amino acids. The chain's CDR3 is CASSVQGLNTDTQYF. The CDR3 DNA follows: TGTGCCAGCAGCGTTCAGGGGCTAAACACAGATACGCAGTATTTT.

This clonotype has a handful of counts. The CDR3 spells CASTLTSGTSDTQYF. CDR3 DNA sequence: TGTGCCAGCACCTTGACTAGCGGGACCTCAGATACGCAGTATTTT. The chain recombines TRBV27 with TRBJ2-3; 11 bases line up with TRBD2. Germline V CDR1 and CDR2: MNHEY, SMNVEV (reference sequence). Trimming at V came to 7 bases and at J to 4 bases, leaving 7 bases not matched to a gene. This CDR3 is 15 amino acids long.

Within the sample, this clonotype is medium-sized (0.01 to 0.1%). The rearrangement uses TRBV5-1 and TRBJ1-2; the D is unclear. Looked up from germline, CDR1 is SGHRS and CDR2 is YFSETQ. The V gene lost 7 bases and the J gene lost 0 bases, with 19 bases spanning the gap. The CDR3 length is 16 residues. DNA for the CDR3: TGCGCCAGCGGCCTGCTAGAGGCCGGGACTAACTATGGCTACACCTTC. Translation gives CASGLLEAGTNYGYTF.

By share of the sample, this clonotype is medium-sized (0.01 to 0.1%). This chain uses TRBV20-1 with TRBJ1-1; D gene uncertain. The CDR3 totals 14 residues. Per germline, CDR1 DFQATT and CDR2 SNEGSKA (reference sequence). Trimming stripped 0 bases from V and 0 bases from J, with 8 bases between. Here the CDR3 DNA reads TGCAGTGCTAGAGAAGGCAGCATGAACACTGAAGCTTTCTTT. Translated: CSAREGSMNTEAFF.

In this sample, this clonotype turned up a few times. This chain links TRBV5-1 with TRBJ1-3, with 8 positions matching TRBD1. The germline V gene has CDR1 SGHRS and CDR2 YFSETQ. The CDR3 totals 14 residues. After removal of 3 bases from V and 3 bases from J, the junction contained 2 bases not matched to a gene. The CDR3 region has the DNA TGCGCCAGCAGCTCGACAGGGGATGGAAACACCATATATTTT. It specifies CASSSTGDGNTIYF.

This clonotype occurred many times. The chain uses TRBV12-3 or TRBV12-4 and TRBJ2-7; 9 bases are shared with TRBD1. The CDR3 runs 16 residues. V shed 6 bases, J shed 0 bases, and the junction held 9 bases outside the gene matches. The CDR3 loop is CASRWPGTGSSYEQYF. DNA of the CDR3: TGTGCCAGCAGATGGCCCGGGACAGGGTCCTCCTACGAGCAGTACTTC.

This clonotype is termed medium-sized. The chain is built from TRBV5-1 and TRBJ2-3; 13 bases map to TRBD2. Per the germline V gene, CDR1 is SGHRS and CDR2 is YFSETQ. V dropped 4 bases and J dropped 6; count of bases not matched to a gene: 5. The CDR3 length is 15 residues. The CDR3, as DNA: TGCGCCAGCAGCCAGACTAGCGGGGGGCATGATACGCAGTATTTT. This codes for CASSQTSGGHDTQYF.

This clonotype occurred a few times. The chain couples TRBV6-5 to TRBJ1-3; D uncertain. CDR1 is MNHEY and CDR2 is SVGAGI in the germline V gene. CDR3 size: 12 residues. V lost 5 bases and J 0 bases, leaving 2 bases between the germline ends. CDR3 coding DNA: TGTGCCAGCAGTGGCTCTGGAAACACCATATATTTT. It codes for CASSGSGNTIYF.

Sample share makes this clonotype medium-sized (0.01 to 0.1%). The CDR3 loop is CASSSDGGRNQPQHF. CDR3 sequence (DNA): TGTGCCAGCAGCTCCGACGGGGGCCGAAATCAGCCCCAGCATTTT. The chain joins TRBV2 to TRBJ1-5; a weak D match, TRBD1 (6 bases). V lost 6 bases to trimming and J lost 4 bases, with 16 bases between them. Per germline, CDR1 SNHLY and CDR2 FYNNEI. This CDR3 comprises 15 residues.

In the case of this clonotype: At one end, the junction sequence differs from germline, possibly due to a read error. The V gene is TRBV6-6, the J gene TRBJ2-5; D call uncertain. From germline, CDR1 is MNHNY and CDR2 SVGAGI (reference sequence). The CDR3 has 11 amino acids. The CDR3 loop reads CASTNQETRYF. The CDR3 nucleotides are TGTGCCAGCACCAACCAAGAGACCCGGTACTTC.

This clonotype rates as medium-sized. The V and J genes are TRBV2 and TRBJ2-2; 14 bases match TRBD2. With 6 bases clipped from V and 6 bases from J, the junction kept 3 bases outside the gene matches. Germline V gene data show CDR1 as SNHLY and CDR2 as FYNNEI. The CDR3 is 15 residues long. CDR3 in DNA: TGTGCCAGCAGGGGGACTAGCGGGAGTCCCGGGGAGCTGTTTTTT. Residues: CASRGTSGSPGELFF. Using reference TRBV2 and TRBJ2-2 for the parts outside the CDR3, the full variable domain is EPEVTQTPSHQVTQMGQEVILRCVPISNHLYFYWYRQILGQKVEFLVSFYNNEISEKSEIFDDQFSVERPDGSNFTLKIRSTKLEDSAMYFCASRGTSGSPGELFFGEGSRLTVL.

This clonotype came up many times. The rearrangement links TRBV10-3 to TRBJ1-5, with D uncertain. Germline V CDR1 and CDR2: ENHRY, SYGVKD. With 0 bases removed from V and 4 bases from J, the gap between germline ends came to 16 bases. The CDR3 covers 17 residues. CDR3 sequence reads: CAISESRAWNLNQPQHF. CDR3 nucleotides: TGTGCCATCAGTGAGTCTAGGGCCTGGAACTTAAATCAGCCCCAGCATTTT.

By share, this clonotype counts as medium-sized. This chain uses TRBV5-1 with TRBJ2-5; the match to TRBD1 covers 7 bases. Germline CDR1 and CDR2: SGHRS and YFSETQ. The V segment lost 7 bases and the J segment 1 base; nucleotides outside the gene matches: 4. The CDR3 contains 13 residues. The CDR3 protein is CASGDSLQETQYF. In nucleotides, the CDR3 is TGCGCCAGCGGGGACAGCCTCCAAGAGACCCAGTACTTC. The variable domain in full, completed from reference TRBV5-1 and TRBJ2-5, reads KAGVTQTPRYLIKTRGQQVTLSCSPISGHRSVSWYQQTPGQGLQFLFEYFSETQRNKGNFPGRFSGRQFSNSRSEMNVSTLELGDSALYLCASGDSLQETQYFGPGTRLLVL.

This clonotype was seen ten or more times. The chain is built from TRBV5-1 and TRBJ1-2; D gene ambiguous. Germline CDR1 reads SGHRS; CDR2 reads YFSETQ. The CDR3 covers 13 residues. The V end lost 5 bases, the J end lost 1 base, and 9 bases lay between the germline ends. CDR3 bases: TGCGCCAGCAGTCGGGGAAGTAACTATGGCTACACCTTC. Translated, it gives CASSRGSNYGYTF.

This clonotype was counted once. The genes are TRBV7-2 and TRBJ2-2; 7 bases are a match to TRBD1. With V trimmed by 5 bases and J by 7 bases, 7 bases remained unmatched. Germline CDR1 reads SGHTA; CDR2 reads FQGNSA. CDR3 length: 14 residues. The CDR3, as DNA: TGTGCCAGCAGCATGTACAGGGGAAACGGGGAGCTGTTTTTT. This translates into CASSMYRGNGELFF. Complete variable domain (other parts from reference TRBV7-2 and TRBJ2-2): GAGVSQSPSNKVTEKGKDVELRCDPISGHTALYWYRQSLGQGLEFLIYFQGNSAPDKSGLPSDRFSAERTGGSVSTLTIQRTQQEDSAVYLCASSMYRGNGELFFGEGSRLTVL.

This clonotype is medium-sized within its sample. This chain links TRBV7-2 with TRBJ1-3, with 8 bases lining up with TRBD1. The V segment lost 6 bases and the J segment 2 bases; nucleotides outside the gene matches: 0. The CDR3 loop spans 13 amino acids. Germline assignment: CDR1 SGHTA and CDR2 FQGNSA. CDR3 in DNA: TGTGCCAGCAGACAGGGGGCTGGAAACACCATATATTTT. Encoded protein: CASRQGAGNTIYF.

This clonotype is medium-sized (0.01 to 0.1%) by share. The CDR3 DNA reads as TGTGCCAGCAGCTTGGAGTACGGCAGCTACAATGAGCAGTTCTTC. Translation: CASSLEYGSYNEQFF. V and J are TRBV5-6 and TRBJ2-1; D ambiguous. The CDR3 length is 15 residues. From germline, CDR1 is SGHDT and CDR2 YYEEEE. Between the trimmed V and J ends, which lost 0 bases and 3 bases, there was a span of 10 bases.

In its sample, this clonotype ranks as medium-sized. The J gene is TRBJ2-1, the V gene TRBV7-2; D not certain. Germline CDR1 is SGHTA and CDR2 is FQGNSA. V lost 3 bases and J lost 2, with 11 bases in between. The CDR3 has 15 residues. The CDR3 protein is CASSFGLAPYNEQFF. The CDR3 DNA is TGTGCCAGCAGCTTCGGCCTCGCACCCTACAATGAGCAGTTCTTC.

This clonotype was seen a handful of times. The V gene is TRBV6-5, the J gene TRBJ2-5; 8 bases align to TRBD2. V was clipped by 4 bases and J by 4 bases; unmatched bases: 8. Per the germline V gene, CDR1 is MNHEY and CDR2 is SVGAGI. The CDR3 is 15 residues long. CDR3 sequence (DNA): TGTGCCAGCAGTTTGGGTAGCGGGACTCGAGAGACCCAGTACTTC. Its translation: CASSLGSGTRETQYF.

This clonotype is labeled as medium-sized. This chain joins TRBV6-5 and TRBJ2-5, with D perhaps TRBD2 (7 bases). The ends were cut back, 7 bases at V and 5 bases at J, with 14 bases in the middle. The CDR3 extends over 13 amino acids. Germline CDR1 is MNHEY and CDR2 is SVGAGI. In DNA form, the CDR3 reads TGTGCCAGCAAAGTCTCGGGGGGCGAGACCCAGTACTTC. Protein sequence: CASKVSGGETQYF.

This clonotype is judged medium-sized. The V and J genes are TRBV5-1 and TRBJ1-4, with 7 nucleotides matching TRBD1. V lost 0 bases, J lost 4 bases, and 6 bases stayed unmatched. The CDR3 consists of 16 residues. CDR1 is SGHRS, CDR2 YFSETQ, per germline. CDR3 loop: CASSLGWGQNNEKLFF. In nucleotides, the CDR3 is TGCGCCAGCAGCTTGGGATGGGGACAGAATAATGAAAAACTGTTTTTT.

In this sample, this clonotype turned up a few times. The V gene is TRBV28, the J gene TRBJ2-2, with TRBD2 matching over 8 bases. The CDR3 consists of 15 residues. The germline V gene encodes CDR1 MDHEN and CDR2 SYDVKM. V shed 2 bases and J 6 bases; nucleotides not matched to a gene: 5. The CDR3 spells CASSLDPREAGELFF. CDR3 nucleotides: TGTGCCAGCAGTTTAGACCCGCGGGAGGCCGGGGAGCTGTTTTTT.

This clonotype is labeled medium-sized (0.01 to 0.1%). V is TRBV29-1 and J is TRBJ2-2; TRBD2 agrees at 8 bases. Germline CDR1 and CDR2: SQVTM and ANQGSEA. The CDR3 runs to 12 residues. V was pared by 7 bases and J by 3 bases, with 1 base of the junction left unmatched. DNA of the CDR3: TGCAGCGAACTAGCGGACACCGGGGAGCTGTTTTTT. Translation gives CSELADTGELFF.

This clonotype is labeled medium-sized (0.01 to 0.1%). V usage is TRBV27 and J usage is TRBJ2-7, with D uncertain. There are 12 residues in the CDR3. The germline V gene encodes CDR1 MNHEY and CDR2 SMNVEV (reference sequence). Trimming removed 6 bases from V and 3 bases from J, with 9 bases in between. CDR3 in amino acids: CASRGTYYEQYF. CDR3 in DNA: TGTGCCAGCAGGGGCACTTACTACGAGCAGTACTTC.

By proportion, this clonotype is medium-sized. The gene calls are TRBV5-4 and TRBJ2-7; 9 nucleotides line up with TRBD1. The germline gives CDR1 SGHNT, CDR2 YYREEE (reference sequence). The CDR3 spans 15 residues. V lost 5 bases to trimming and J lost 0 bases; unmatched junction nucleotides: 6. CDR3 bases: TGTGCCAGCAGGCAGACAGGGGGGCACTCCTACGAGCAGTACTTC. This encodes CASRQTGGHSYEQYF.

This chain links TRBV20-1 with TRBJ2-1, with TRBD1 identical over 10 bases. This CDR3 is 15 amino acids long. V gave up 4 bases and J gave up 2 bases; unmatched junction bases: 5. The germline gives CDR1 DFQATT, CDR2 SNEGSKA (reference sequence). The CDR3 DNA sequence: TGCAGTGCTAACGACAGGGGGCGAGCCTACAATGAGCAGTTCTTC. Translated: CSANDRGRAYNEQFF.